The clone carrying this T cell receptor beta chain has only a few counts. The data were taken from a study of T cells after yellow fever vaccination. Trimming pared 3 bases from V and 4 bases from J, leaving 17 bases between. Germline values: CDR1 KGHDR, CDR2 SFDVKD. The length of the CDR3 is 16 residues. TCRdb called the 5' RACE reads again in MiXCR, with one record for every CDR3 protein. The sample contains 300,000 to 350,000 distinct CDR3 sequences, approximately 3.9% of which appear only once. The input for sequencing was PBMCs, taken 5 days after the yellow fever booster vaccination. The source is a man in his late teens or twenties who received the YFV17D yellow fever vaccine. The V gene is TRBV24-1, the J gene TRBJ1-1; perhaps TRBD1 as D (5 bases). The CDR3 DNA sequence: TGTGCCACCAGTGATCTCTGGCGGGAGAGGGGCACTGAAGCTTTCTTT. The encoded protein is CATSDLWRERGTEAFF.